This T cell receptor (beta chain) was sequenced in a study of early T cells in non-severe SARS-CoV-2 infection. Study information: The authors sequenced bulk RNA from unsorted whole blood, leaving chains unpaired.

Study findings and constraints: VDJdb-based matching was biased toward anti-spike CD8 responses and missed private and CD4 specificities.

Individual cDNA molecules each received unique molecular identifiers attached to them. TCRdb reprocessed the 5' RACE reads with MiXCR, giving one entry per CDR3 protein. Of about 60,000 distinct CDR3 sequences listed, less than 15% were seen once; the top ten hold about 4.2%. In the case of this clonotype: The target antigen is unknown.

The clonotype originates from an adult who was a healthcare worker with PCR-confirmed SARS-CoV-2 infection or an uninfected control (not recorded which). What was sequenced was whole blood.

The CDR3 reads CASSPLRTRDNEQFF. The CDR3 DNA sequence: TGTGCCAGCTCACCACTCCGGACAAGGGACAATGAGCAGTTCTTC. The chain has TRBV18 and TRBJ2-1; weak D call: TRBD1 (5 bases). This CDR3 has 15 amino acids. V lost 1 base, J lost 5 bases, and 12 bases lay in between. The germline CDR1 and CDR2 sequences are KGHSH and LQKENI.